The 31 T cell receptor beta chains listed next were all sequenced from one sample in a study of Ad26.COV2.S vaccination and SARS-CoV-2 variants. Treatment denoted: some 20 received Ad26.COV2.S at low or high dose, single or two shots; 5 received placebo; per-sample allocation not given. Sampling happened 63 days after the first vaccine or placebo injection. Libraries were prepared by immunoSEQ multiplex PCR; TCRdb keeps only in-frame clonotypes and omits some of them. The sample lists roughly 350,000 clones, roughly 91% seen once, with around 4.5% in the top ten. Sequenced here: peripheral blood, sampled in a trial of Ad26.COV2.S vaccine versus placebo. Every receptor here comes from a person between 18 and 59 years old who received the Ad26.COV2.S COVID-19 vaccine or a placebo.

The chain joins TRBV5-1 to TRBJ2-1, with 11 positions matching TRBD2. V lost 2 bases to trimming and J lost 6 bases; unmatched junction nucleotides: 4. The CDR3 runs 15 residues. Germline CDR1 is SGHRS and CDR2 is YFSETQ. The CDR3 coding sequence is TGCGCCAGCAGCTTAATTCTAGCGGGAGGCAATGAGCAGTTCTTC. It yields the protein CASSLILAGGNEQFF.

V and J are TRBV9 and TRBJ2-1; D gene unclear. V gave up 1 base and J gave up 6 bases, with 8 bases separating them. The CDR3 has 13 residues. Germline V lookup: CDR1 SGDLS, CDR2 YYNGEE. The CDR3 loop is CASSVTGSNEQFF. Here the CDR3 DNA reads TGTGCCAGCAGCGTAACCGGGTCCAATGAGCAGTTCTTC. The whole variable domain, remainder taken from reference TRBV9 and TRBJ2-1, is DSGVTQTPKHLITATGQRVTLRCSPRSGDLSVYWYQQSLDQGLQFLIQYYNGEERAKGNILERFSAQQFPDLHSELNLSSLELGDSALYFCASSVTGSNEQFFGPGTRLTVL.

CDR3 region: CASSHYRDTEAFF. CDR3 DNA sequence: TGTGCCAGCAGCCACTACAGGGACACTGAAGCTTTCTTT. This sequence joins TRBV12-3 or TRBV12-4 and TRBJ1-1, with D perhaps TRBD1 (6 bases). This CDR3 spans 13 amino acids. Deletions cut 6 bases from V and 3 bases from J, with 11 bases between.

V and J are TRBV5-6 and TRBJ1-4; perhaps TRBD1 as D (5 bases). The CDR3 runs to 17 residues. Trimming cost V 4 bases and J 6 bases, with 22 bases left between them. Germline lookup yields CDR1 SGHDT and CDR2 YYEEEE. This chain's CDR3 is CASSTTPSGGDYEKLFF. The DNA of the CDR3 is TGTGCCAGCAGCACAACGCCCAGCGGGGGAGATTATGAAAAACTGTTTTTT. Full variable domain (outside the CDR3, taken from reference TRBV5-6 and TRBJ1-4): DAGVTQSPTHLIKTRGQQVTLRCSPKSGHDTVSWYQQALGQGPQFIFQYYEEEERQRGNFPDRFSGHQFPNYSSELNVNALLLGDSALYLCASSTTPSGGDYEKLFFGSGTQLSVL.

On this clone itself: This sample includes further DNA sequences coding for the same CDR3. DNA for the CDR3: TGTGCCAGCTCCCGGGACAGGGGCTTCGGGAACACTGAAGCTTTCTTT. It translates to CASSRDRGFGNTEAFF. The chain links TRBV18 to TRBJ1-1; 10 bases line up with TRBD1. Trimming removed 6 bases from V and 1 base from J; junction bases left unmatched: 8. CDR3 length: 16 amino acids. CDR1 and CDR2 (germline): KGHSH, LQKENI.

The chain carries TRBV13 and TRBJ2-3, with 9 nucleotides matching TRBD2. Unmatched junction bases numbered 4, after V lost 0 bases and J lost 6 bases. CDR1 and CDR2 from the germline V gene are PRHDT and FYEKMQ (reference sequence). The CDR3 sequence is 15 residues long. CDR3 amino acids: CASSLGAGGPDTQYF. The CDR3 nucleotides are TGTGCCAGCAGCTTAGGGGCGGGAGGGCCCGATACGCAGTATTTT. Together with reference TRBV13 and TRBJ2-3, the CDR3 gives the full variable domain: AAGVIQSPRHLIKEKRETATLKCYPIPRHDTVYWYQQGPGQDPQFLISFYEKMQSDKGSIPDRFSAQQFSDYHSELNMSSLELGDSALYFCASSLGAGGPDTQYFGPGTRLTVL.

The V gene is TRBV12-5, the J gene TRBJ1-5, with 8 positions matching TRBD1. V lost 6 bases to trimming and J lost 3 bases; unmatched junction nucleotides: 4. The CDR3 extends over 14 amino acids. The germline CDR1 and CDR2 sequences are LGHNT and FRNRAP. CDR3: CASGPDRDNQPQHF. The CDR3 DNA follows: TGTGCTAGTGGCCCGGACAGGGACAATCAGCCCCAGCATTTT.

The V gene is TRBV2, the J gene TRBJ2-6, with D tentatively TRBD2 (6 bases). The CDR3 consists of 16 residues. CDR1 is SNHLY, CDR2 FYNNEI, per germline. V shed 7 bases and J shed 2 bases, with 15 bases lying between them. The chain's CDR3 is CASTQSGGAGANVLTF. The CDR3 nucleotides read TGTGCCAGCACCCAAAGCGGAGGGGCTGGGGCCAACGTCCTGACTTTC.

The chain recombines TRBV2 with TRBJ2-1; 7 bases agree with TRBD1. Germline-derived CDR1 and CDR2 are SNHLY and FYNNEI. With V trimmed by 6 bases and J by 3 bases, 5 bases remained unmatched. CDR3 length: 14 residues. This chain's CDR3 is CASSRQGVYNEQFF. The CDR3 nucleotides are TGTGCCAGCAGCCGGCAGGGGGTCTACAATGAGCAGTTCTTC.

The chain couples TRBV12-3 or TRBV12-4 to TRBJ2-5; D is unclear. The length of the CDR3 is 13 residues. Trimming took off 7 bases at V and 2 bases at J, with 11 bases between the two ends. For the CDR3, the DNA is TGTGCCAGCATGGAAAGATTACAAGAGACCCAGTACTTC. It translates to CASMERLQETQYF.

The chain employs TRBV5-6 and TRBJ1-3; no firm D call. Germline CDR1 and CDR2: SGHDT and YYEEEE. The CDR3 is made up of 15 amino acids. The ends were cut back, 4 bases at V and 0 bases at J, with 11 bases in the middle. Written as DNA, the CDR3 is TGTGCCAGCAGCCCCGGACGGAGCTCTGGAAACACCATATATTTT. This translates into CASSPGRSSGNTIYF.

This chain links TRBV2 with TRBJ1-4; D gene ambiguous. The CDR3 consists of 11 residues. V lost 7 bases, J lost 8 bases, and 8 bases lay in between. Germline CDR1 is SNHLY and CDR2 is FYNNEI. CDR3 coding DNA: TGTGCCAGCACCCTATGGGAAAAACTGTTTTTT. This sequence encodes CASTLWEKLFF.

V usage is TRBV9 and J usage is TRBJ1-6; the D gene is possibly TRBD1 (6 bases). CDR3 length equals 15 residues. V was shortened by 2 bases and J by 10 bases, with 16 bases between the two germline ends. Germline V lookup: CDR1 SGDLS, CDR2 YYNGEE. This CDR3 is CASSVSFGGRSPLHF. In DNA, the CDR3 is TGTGCCAGCAGCGTGTCCTTTGGGGGGCGGTCACCCCTCCACTTT.

This clone was recorded a few times. This chain links TRBV7-8 with TRBJ1-5, with TRBD1 identical over 7 bases. With 2 bases clipped from V and 3 bases from J, the junction kept 7 bases outside the gene matches. Per the germline V gene, CDR1 is SGHVS and CDR2 is FQNEAQ. There are 16 residues in the CDR3. The CDR3: CASSLRAGGVNQPQHF. The DNA of the CDR3 is TGTGCCAGCAGCTTAAGGGCAGGGGGTGTCAATCAGCCCCAGCATTTT.

On this clone: This CDR3 is also generated by other DNA sequences in the sample. The V call is TRBV11-2, the J call TRBJ2-7; D may be TRBD1 (6 bases). Trimming took 0 bases from V and 4 from J, leaving 10 bases between them. The CDR3 sequence is 14 residues long. Germline CDR1 SGHAT, CDR2 FQNNGV. CDR3: CASSLDRGSYEQYF. Written as DNA, the CDR3 is TGTGCCAGCAGCTTAGATAGGGGGTCGTACGAGCAGTACTTC.

V is TRBV5-1 and J is TRBJ2-1, with D perhaps matching TRBD2 (5 bases). CDR3 length equals 13 residues. Germline V gene sequence: CDR1 SGHRS, CDR2 YFSETQ. V was cut by 4 bases and J by 2 bases, with 7 bases left in between. CDR3 sequence: CASSIGAYNEQFF. The DNA for the CDR3 is TGCGCCAGCAGCATCGGGGCCTACAATGAGCAGTTCTTC.

Only a few counts were recorded for this clone. This sequence joins TRBV7-2 and TRBJ2-1; 8 bases align to TRBD2. The length of the CDR3 is 13 residues. Trimming at V came to 3 bases and at J to 10 bases, leaving 5 bases not matched to a gene. The germline CDR1 and CDR2 sequences are SGHTA and FQGNSA. CDR3 region: CASSLGSGTEQFF. CDR3 coding DNA: TGTGCCAGCAGCTTGGGTAGCGGGACCGAGCAGTTCTTC.

The rearrangement joins TRBV3-1 (or the pseudogene TRBV3-2) to TRBJ2-2; perhaps TRBD1 as D (6 bases). The CDR3 runs 15 residues. The germline CDR1 and CDR2 sequences are LGHDT and YNNKEL (reference sequence). V lost 2 bases, J lost 4 bases, and 11 bases lay in between. The CDR3, as DNA: TGTGCCAGCAGCCAACATCACAGGGCCACCGGGGAGCTGTTTTTT. As protein: CASSQHHRATGELFF.

The chain has TRBV13 and TRBJ2-6; D is uncertain. The CDR3 is 15 amino acids. V lost 4 bases and J 2 bases, leaving 9 bases between the germline ends. The V gene's germline CDR1 is PRHDT and CDR2 FYEKMQ (reference sequence). The CDR3 DNA reads TGTGCCAGCAGCTCCCCCCGGGCTGGGGCCAACGTCCTGACTTTC. It codes for CASSSPRAGANVLTF.

The chain uses TRBV4-3 and TRBJ2-7; tentative D call: TRBD1 (7 bases). CDR3 length: 16 residues. The V gene's germline CDR1 is LGHNA and CDR2 YSLEER. Trimming took off 0 bases at V and 3 bases at J, with 15 bases between the two ends. CDR3 sequence reads: CASSQDRGDRVYEQYF. The CDR3 DNA is TGCGCCAGCAGCCAAGATAGGGGGGACAGAGTCTACGAGCAGTACTTC.

The chain uses TRBV5-1 and TRBJ1-1; weak D call: TRBD1 (5 bases). V was cut by 2 bases and J by 0 bases, with 11 bases left in between. This CDR3 is 15 amino acids long. Germline CDR1 and CDR2: SGHRS and YFSETQ. The DNA of the CDR3 is TGCGCCAGCAGCTTCCGACAGAAGATGAACACTGAAGCTTTCTTT. Encoded protein: CASSFRQKMNTEAFF.

The chain employs TRBV18 and TRBJ2-5; no reliable D call. The CDR3 has 14 amino acids. V was pared by 1 base and J by 5 bases, with 11 bases between. Germline V gene data show CDR1 as KGHSH and CDR2 as LQKENI. CDR3 in amino acids: CASSPRELRETQYF. The CDR3 DNA reads as TGTGCCAGCTCACCACGCGAGTTACGGGAGACCCAGTACTTC.

This clone came up a few times. V usage is TRBV11-2 and J usage is TRBJ2-7; TRBD2 agrees at 9 bases. The CDR3 is made up of 16 amino acids. The V segment lost 2 bases and the J segment 0 bases; nucleotides outside the gene matches: 5. Germline assignment: CDR1 SGHAT and CDR2 FQNNGV. Here the CDR3 DNA reads TGTGCCAGCAGCTTAACTAGCGGGTACGTCTCCTACGAGCAGTACTTC. Translated, it gives CASSLTSGYVSYEQYF.

This clone was detected once. The genes are TRBV6-5 and TRBJ1-2; possibly TRBD1 for D (5 bases). V was pared by 10 bases and J by 0 bases, with 18 bases between. Germline V gives CDR1 MNHEY, CDR2 SVGAGI. CDR3 length: 15 amino acids. CDR3 nucleotides: TGTGCCACCAGAGGACTACAGGTTTCTAACTATGGCTACACCTTC. Translated, it gives CATRGLQVSNYGYTF.

The chain couples TRBV19 to TRBJ2-5, with a tentative D call TRBD1 (6 bases). V lost 6 bases, J lost 5 bases, and 13 bases lay in between. The CDR3 spans 13 residues. Germline CDR1 and CDR2: LNHDA and SQIVND (reference sequence). The CDR3 spells CASSLTGLETQYF. In nucleotides, the CDR3 is TGTGCCAGTAGCCTCACAGGGCTGGAGACCCAGTACTTC.

The chain links TRBV4-3 to TRBJ2-2; D gene uncertain. This CDR3 comprises 13 residues. V lost 0 bases to trimming and J lost 8 bases, with 7 bases between them. CDR1 LGHNA and CDR2 YSLEER come from the germline V gene. The CDR3 loop reads CASSQDSGGELFF. CDR3 coding DNA: TGCGCCAGCAGCCAAGACTCGGGTGGGGAGCTGTTTTTT.

The chain recombines TRBV7-9 with TRBJ2-5; the match to TRBD2 covers 9 bases. Germline assignment: CDR1 SEHNR and CDR2 FQNEAQ (reference sequence). The CDR3 spans 18 residues. V gave up 2 bases and J gave up 5 bases; unmatched junction bases: 15. CDR3 region: CASSLFLFRRGGRETQYF. CDR3 DNA: TGTGCCAGCAGCTTATTTTTATTTCGGCGGGGGGGCCGGGAGACCCAGTACTTC.

The V call is TRBV28, the J call TRBJ1-1, with 9 bases identical to TRBD1. V was clipped by 3 bases and J by 5 bases; unmatched bases: 10. Looked up from germline, CDR1 is MDHEN and CDR2 is SYDVKM. This CDR3 comprises 16 residues. The DNA for the CDR3 is TGTGCCAGCAGTTTCCCCACCGGGACAGGGATTACTGAAGCTTTCTTT. This sequence encodes CASSFPTGTGITEAFF.

This clone has just a few counts. The V gene is TRBV28, the J gene TRBJ1-2, with 8 bases lining up with TRBD1. The CDR3 spans 16 residues. CDR1 is MDHEN and CDR2 is SYDVKM in the germline V gene. The V and J ends lost 2 bases and 3 bases, in that order; junction bases with no gene match: 8. The CDR3 loop reads CASSLVLGQGDYGYTF. The CDR3 DNA is TGTGCCAGCAGTTTAGTATTAGGACAGGGAGACTATGGCTACACCTTC.

This chain joins TRBV7-2 and TRBJ2-5, with D perhaps assigned TRBD1 or TRBD2 (6 bases each). The CDR3 contains 15 residues. The V end was cut by 7 bases, the J end by 5 bases, with 20 bases between. CDR1 is SGHTA and CDR2 is FQGNSA in the germline V gene. Here the CDR3 reads CASTSFRGQWETQYF. The CDR3 DNA follows: TGTGCCAGCACCTCCTTCCGGGGGCAGTGGGAGACCCAGTACTTC.

This rearrangement joins TRBV5-1 to TRBJ2-7; D is ambiguous. CDR3 size: 13 residues. Germline V gives CDR1 SGHRS, CDR2 YFSETQ. The V end lost 2 bases, the J end lost 2 bases, and 8 bases lay between the germline ends. The CDR3 here is CASSFGHTYEQYF. Here the CDR3 DNA reads TGCGCCAGCAGCTTCGGGCATACCTACGAGCAGTACTTC.